The 12 T cell receptor beta chains below were found in one sample sequenced in a study of OX40 agonist ivuxolimab in advanced cancers. Clones were read by immunoSEQ multiplex PCR, and TCRdb kept only the in-frame ones, dropping some. The sample contains roughly 63,000 clones, 70% to 90% of which appear only once. Sequencing used CD4+ or CD8+ T cells sorted from blood, obtained in a trial of the OX40 agonist ivuxolimab. The source is an adult with an advanced solid tumor such as melanoma, head and neck, liver or kidney cancer.

Comments on this clone: Other DNA sequences in the same sample also yield this CDR3. This chain uses TRBV18 with TRBJ2-1; 10 bases line up with TRBD2. The CDR3 has 15 amino acids. Germline assignment: CDR1 KGHSH and CDR2 LQKENI. V shed 5 bases and J 5 bases; nucleotides not matched to a gene: 6. The CDR3 bases are TGTGCCAGCTCATTTGGTAGCGGGGGGCACAATGAGCAGTTCTTC. Its translation: CASSFGSGGHNEQFF. Using reference TRBV18 and TRBJ2-1 for the parts outside the CDR3, the full variable domain is NAGVMQNPRHLVRRRGQEARLRCSPMKGHSHVYWYRQLPEEGLKFMVYLQKENIIDESGMPKERFSAEFPKEGPSILRIQQVVRGDSAAYFCASSFGSGGHNEQFFGPGTRLTVL.

This chain joins TRBV6-6 and TRBJ1-4, with D perhaps matching TRBD1 (6 bases). The CDR3 runs 14 residues. V lost 6 bases and J 0 bases, leaving 8 bases between the germline ends. Per the germline V gene, CDR1 is MNHNY and CDR2 is SVGAGI (reference sequence). CDR3 sequence (DNA): TGTGCCAGCAGGGGGGCAACAACTAATGAAAAACTGTTTTTT. Its translation: CASRGATTNEKLFF.

This clone came up once. The chain links TRBV6-1 to TRBJ2-3, with 7 bases aligning to TRBD2. Germline values: CDR1 MNHNS, CDR2 SASEGT. V shed 0 bases and J 2 bases; nucleotides not matched to a gene: 8. This CDR3 region has 17 residues. CDR3 bases: TGTGCCAGCAGTGAAGCCGGGGGGAATACCTACACAGATACGCAGTATTTT. Residues: CASSEAGGNTYTDTQYF.

The V call is TRBV18, the J call TRBJ2-7; 12 nucleotides align to TRBD1. CDR3 length equals 15 residues. CDR1 KGHSH and CDR2 LQKENI come from the germline V gene. V shed 2 bases and J 5 bases; nucleotides not matched to a gene: 4. DNA of the CDR3: TGTGCCAGCTCACCAGGGACAGGGGGCTTGAACGAGCAGTACTTC. Residues: CASSPGTGGLNEQYF.

This rearrangement joins TRBV5-6 to TRBJ1-2; D gene ambiguous. Trimming cost V 4 bases and J 7 bases, with 17 bases left between them. This CDR3 spans 14 amino acids. From germline, CDR1 is SGHDT and CDR2 YYEEEE. The CDR3 spells CASSKPLRSGGYTF. In DNA, the CDR3 is TGTGCCAGCAGCAAACCCCTCCGGTCCGGTGGCTACACCTTC.

In its sample, this clone was seen a few times. This chain uses TRBV6-1 with TRBJ1-6; D remains ambiguous. The germline CDR1 and CDR2 sequences are MNHNS and SASEGT. The V end was cut by 1 base, the J end by 11 bases, with 9 bases between. There are 13 residues in the CDR3. CDR3 coding DNA: TGTGCCAGCAGTGAAGGTCAGTTTCCACCCCTCCACTTT. Translation: CASSEGQFPPLHF.

The V call is TRBV27, the J call TRBJ2-1; D ambiguous. With 1 base removed from V and 10 bases from J, the gap between germline ends came to 20 bases. This CDR3 is 16 amino acids long. Germline assignment: CDR1 MNHEY and CDR2 SMNVEV (reference sequence). The CDR3 sequence is CASSLYGLTPNDEQFF. The CDR3 DNA follows: TGTGCCAGCAGTTTATACGGGTTGACCCCTAACGACGAGCAGTTCTTC.

This chain uses TRBV11-2 with TRBJ2-5, with 9 bases matching TRBD2. CDR1 SGHAT and CDR2 FQNNGV come from the germline V gene. J was trimmed by 7 bases and V by 5 bases; bases with no gene match: 11. The CDR3 runs 15 residues. CDR3 sequence reads: CASSPRAGGTGTQYF. CDR3 bases: TGTGCCAGCAGCCCTCGGGCGGGGGGGACCGGGACCCAGTACTTC.

The chain is built from TRBV18 and TRBJ2-3, with 7 bases lining up with TRBD1. V lost 3 bases, J lost 0 bases, and 6 bases stayed unmatched. The CDR3 contains 16 residues. Germline values: CDR1 KGHSH, CDR2 LQKENI. CDR3 region: CASSPGRGISTDTQYF. DNA for the CDR3: TGTGCCAGCTCACCGGGCAGGGGGATAAGCACAGATACGCAGTATTTT.

This clone was recorded only once. J is TRBJ2-3 and V is TRBV18; TRBD1 aligns across 9 bases. Unmatched junction bases numbered 14, after V lost 5 bases and J lost 5 bases. CDR1 is KGHSH, CDR2 LQKENI, per germline. There are 17 residues in the CDR3. The CDR3 reads CASSTKGTGTARDTQYF. The CDR3 bases are TGTGCCAGCTCAACCAAGGGGACAGGGACCGCTCGAGATACGCAGTATTTT.

This chain connects TRBV29-1 to TRBJ2-7; 12 nucleotides align to TRBD2. Trimming at V came to 4 bases and at J to 0 bases, leaving 7 bases not matched to a gene. The CDR3 consists of 16 residues. Germline V gives CDR1 SQVTM, CDR2 ANQGSEA. As DNA, the CDR3 is TGCAGCGTTGGTCCTAGCGGGGGGGGTAGCTCCTACGAGCAGTACTTC. This codes for CSVGPSGGGSSYEQYF.

The chain employs TRBV15 and TRBJ2-5, with 13 bases lining up with TRBD2. The V and J ends lost 2 bases and 5 bases, in that order; junction bases with no gene match: 8. CDR1 and CDR2 from the germline V gene are LNHNV and YYDKDF (reference sequence). The CDR3 is 17 amino acids. CDR3 DNA: TGTGCCACCAGCAGACGATTTGGGACTAGCGGGGTGGAGACCCAGTACTTC. It codes for CATSRRFGTSGVETQYF.